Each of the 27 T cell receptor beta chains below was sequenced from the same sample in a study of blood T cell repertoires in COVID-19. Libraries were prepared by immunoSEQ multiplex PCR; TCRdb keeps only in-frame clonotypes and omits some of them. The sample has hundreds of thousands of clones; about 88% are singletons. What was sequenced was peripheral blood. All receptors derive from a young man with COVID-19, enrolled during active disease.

The CDR3 region is CASRPGGNYGYTF. CDR3 nucleotide sequence: TGTGCCAGCAGGCCAGGGGGAAACTATGGCTACACCTTC. The J gene is TRBJ1-2, the V gene TRBV7-9; 7 bases match TRBD1. J gave up 2 bases and V 6 bases, and 3 bases lay outside the gene matches. There are 13 residues in the CDR3. Germline loops: CDR1 SEHNR, CDR2 FQNEAQ (reference sequence).

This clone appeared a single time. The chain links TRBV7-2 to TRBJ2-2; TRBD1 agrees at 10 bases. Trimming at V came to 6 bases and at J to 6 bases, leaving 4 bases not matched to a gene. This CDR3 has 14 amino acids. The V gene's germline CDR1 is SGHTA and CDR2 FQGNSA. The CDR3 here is CASRWDRGAGELFF. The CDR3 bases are TGTGCCAGCAGATGGGACAGGGGCGCCGGGGAGCTGTTTTTT.

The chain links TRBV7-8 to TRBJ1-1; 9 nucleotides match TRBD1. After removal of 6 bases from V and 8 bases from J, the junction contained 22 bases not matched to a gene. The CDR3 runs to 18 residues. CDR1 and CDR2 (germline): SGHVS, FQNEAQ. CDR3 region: CASSFDGTGRQGVLEAFF. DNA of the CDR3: TGTGCCAGCAGTTTCGACGGGACCGGCCGACAGGGGGTCCTAGAAGCTTTCTTT.

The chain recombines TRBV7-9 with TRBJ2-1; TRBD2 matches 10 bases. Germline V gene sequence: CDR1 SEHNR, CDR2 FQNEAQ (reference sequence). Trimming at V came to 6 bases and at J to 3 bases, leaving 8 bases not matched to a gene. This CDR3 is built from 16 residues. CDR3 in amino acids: CASSQLAGLGYNEQFF. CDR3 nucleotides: TGTGCCAGCAGTCAACTAGCGGGATTGGGCTACAATGAGCAGTTCTTC.

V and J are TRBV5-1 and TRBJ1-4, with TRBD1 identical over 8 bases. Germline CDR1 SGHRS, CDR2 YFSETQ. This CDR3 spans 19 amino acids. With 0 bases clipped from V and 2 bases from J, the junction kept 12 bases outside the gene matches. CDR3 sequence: CASSLAGIFRGRTNEKLFF. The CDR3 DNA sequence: TGCGCCAGCAGCTTGGCCGGCATTTTCAGGGGGCGGACTAATGAAAAACTGTTTTTT.

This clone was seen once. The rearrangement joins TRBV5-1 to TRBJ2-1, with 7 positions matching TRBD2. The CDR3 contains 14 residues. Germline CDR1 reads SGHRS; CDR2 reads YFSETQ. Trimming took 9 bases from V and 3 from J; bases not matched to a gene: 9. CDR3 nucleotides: TGCGCCACCGATACCGGGACTAACTACAATGAGCAGTTCTTC. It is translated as CATDTGTNYNEQFF.

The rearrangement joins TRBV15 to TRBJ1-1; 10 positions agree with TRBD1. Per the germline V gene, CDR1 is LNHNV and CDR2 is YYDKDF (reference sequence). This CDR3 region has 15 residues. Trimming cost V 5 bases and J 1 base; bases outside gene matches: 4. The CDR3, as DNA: TGTGCCACCAGCGCCCGGGACAGGGGGAACACTGAAGCTTTCTTT. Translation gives CATSARDRGNTEAFF.

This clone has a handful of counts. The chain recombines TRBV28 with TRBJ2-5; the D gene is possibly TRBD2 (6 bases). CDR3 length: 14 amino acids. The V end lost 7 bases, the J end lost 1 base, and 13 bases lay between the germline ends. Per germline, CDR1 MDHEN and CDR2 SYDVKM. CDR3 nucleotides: TGTGCCAGCAAACCGAACGGGGGCCAAGAGACCCAGTACTTC. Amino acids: CASKPNGGQETQYF.

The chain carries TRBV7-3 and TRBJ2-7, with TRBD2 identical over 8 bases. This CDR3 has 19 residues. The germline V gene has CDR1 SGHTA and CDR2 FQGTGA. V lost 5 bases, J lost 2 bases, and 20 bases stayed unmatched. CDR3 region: CASSPRFSGRAGGPYEQYF. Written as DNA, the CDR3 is TGTGCCAGCAGCCCCAGGTTTAGTGGGAGGGCGGGAGGCCCCTACGAGCAGTACTTC.

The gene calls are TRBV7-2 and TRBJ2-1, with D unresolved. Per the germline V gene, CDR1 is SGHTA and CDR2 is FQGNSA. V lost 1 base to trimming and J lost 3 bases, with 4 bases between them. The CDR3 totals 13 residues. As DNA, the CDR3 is TGTGCCAGCAGCTTAGTAGACTACAATGAGCAGTTCTTC. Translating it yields CASSLVDYNEQFF.

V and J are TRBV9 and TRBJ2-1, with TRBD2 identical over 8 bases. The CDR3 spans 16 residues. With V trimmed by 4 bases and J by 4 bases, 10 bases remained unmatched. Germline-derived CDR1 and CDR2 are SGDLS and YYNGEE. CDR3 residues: CASSTHFSGAYNEQFF. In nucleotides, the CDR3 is TGTGCCAGCAGCACCCATTTTAGCGGGGCTTACAATGAGCAGTTCTTC.

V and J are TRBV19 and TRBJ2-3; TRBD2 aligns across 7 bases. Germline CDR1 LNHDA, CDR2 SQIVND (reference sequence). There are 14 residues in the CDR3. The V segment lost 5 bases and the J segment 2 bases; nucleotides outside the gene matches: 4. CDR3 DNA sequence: TGTGCCAGTAGTCCCGGGACTAACACAGATACGCAGTATTTT. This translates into CASSPGTNTDTQYF.

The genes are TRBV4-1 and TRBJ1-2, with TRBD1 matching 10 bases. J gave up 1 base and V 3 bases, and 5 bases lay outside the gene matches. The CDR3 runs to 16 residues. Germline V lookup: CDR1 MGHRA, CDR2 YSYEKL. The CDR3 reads CASSQGQGPYNYGYTF. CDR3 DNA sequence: TGCGCCAGCAGCCAGGGACAGGGGCCCTATAACTATGGCTACACCTTC.

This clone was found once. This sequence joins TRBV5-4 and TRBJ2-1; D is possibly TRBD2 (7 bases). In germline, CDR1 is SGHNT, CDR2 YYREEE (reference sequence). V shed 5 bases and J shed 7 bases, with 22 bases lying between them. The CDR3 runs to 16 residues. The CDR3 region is CASSPWGGPTMNEQFF. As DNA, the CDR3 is TGTGCCAGCAGTCCATGGGGGGGGCCCACTATGAATGAGCAGTTCTTC.

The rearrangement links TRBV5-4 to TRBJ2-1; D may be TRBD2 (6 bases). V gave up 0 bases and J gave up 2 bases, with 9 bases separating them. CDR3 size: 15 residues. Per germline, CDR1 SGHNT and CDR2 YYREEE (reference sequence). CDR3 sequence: CASSLGAGTYNEQFF. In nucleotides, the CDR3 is TGTGCCAGCAGCTTGGGAGCGGGTACCTACAATGAGCAGTTCTTC.

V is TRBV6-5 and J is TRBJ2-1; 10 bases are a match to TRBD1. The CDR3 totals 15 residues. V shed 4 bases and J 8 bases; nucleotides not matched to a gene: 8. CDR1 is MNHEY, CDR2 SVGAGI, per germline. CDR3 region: CASSFNRDRGHEQFF. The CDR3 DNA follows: TGTGCCAGCAGTTTCAACCGGGACAGGGGCCATGAGCAGTTCTTC.

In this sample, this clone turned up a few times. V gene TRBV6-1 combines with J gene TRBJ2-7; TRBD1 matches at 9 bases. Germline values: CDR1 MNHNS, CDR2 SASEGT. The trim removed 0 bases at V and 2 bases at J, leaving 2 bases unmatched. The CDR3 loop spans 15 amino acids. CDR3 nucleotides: TGTGCCAGCAGTGAAGCTGACAGGGGGGCCTACGAGCAGTACTTC. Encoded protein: CASSEADRGAYEQYF.

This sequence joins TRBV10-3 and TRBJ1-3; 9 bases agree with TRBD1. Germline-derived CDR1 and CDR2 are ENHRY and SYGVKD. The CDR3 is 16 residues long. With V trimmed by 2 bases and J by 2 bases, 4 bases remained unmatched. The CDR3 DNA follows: TGTGCCATCAGTGAGGGAACAGGGGGCACTGGAAACACCATATATTTT. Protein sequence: CAISEGTGGTGNTIYF.

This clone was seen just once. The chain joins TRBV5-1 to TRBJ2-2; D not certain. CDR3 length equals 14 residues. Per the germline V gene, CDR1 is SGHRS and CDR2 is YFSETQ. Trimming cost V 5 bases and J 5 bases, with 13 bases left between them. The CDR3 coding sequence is TGCGCCAGCAGGCTTGCTGCCGCGACCGGGGAGCTGTTTTTT. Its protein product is CASRLAAATGELFF. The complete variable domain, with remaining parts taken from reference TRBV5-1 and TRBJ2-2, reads KAGVTQTPRYLIKTRGQQVTLSCSPISGHRSVSWYQQTPGQGLQFLFEYFSETQRNKGNFPGRFSGRQFSNSRSEMNVSTLELGDSALYLCASRLAAATGELFFGEGSRLTVL.

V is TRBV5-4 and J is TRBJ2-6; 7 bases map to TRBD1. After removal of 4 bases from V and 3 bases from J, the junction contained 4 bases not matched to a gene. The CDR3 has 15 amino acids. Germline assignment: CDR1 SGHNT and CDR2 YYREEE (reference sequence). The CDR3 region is CASSPDRDGANVLTF. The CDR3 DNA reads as TGTGCCAGCAGCCCCGACAGGGATGGGGCCAACGTCCTGACTTTC.

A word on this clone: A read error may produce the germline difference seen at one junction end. The CDR3 DNA is TGTGCCAGCAGACTAGCCGGACTGTACAATGAACAGTTCTTC. As protein: CASRLAGLYNEQFF. The chain carries TRBV6-5 and TRBJ2-1; D may be TRBD2 (6 bases). The CDR3 loop spans 14 amino acids. The germline V gene has CDR1 MNHEY and CDR2 SVGAGI.

The CDR3 nucleotides read TGTGCCAGCAGTTTTTCAGGGCAGAACACCGGGGAGCTGTTTTTT. Its translation: CASSFSGQNTGELFF. The chain is built from TRBV27 and TRBJ2-2; D is possibly TRBD1 (5 bases). Germline CDR1 MNHEY, CDR2 SMNVEV (reference sequence). Trimming removed 3 bases from V and 1 base from J, with 9 bases in between. This CDR3 has 15 amino acids.

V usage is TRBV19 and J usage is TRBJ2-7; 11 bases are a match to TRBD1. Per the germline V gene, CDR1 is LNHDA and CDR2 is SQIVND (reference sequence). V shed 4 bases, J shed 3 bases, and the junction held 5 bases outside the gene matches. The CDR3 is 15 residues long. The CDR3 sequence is CASSNLGTGGYEQYF. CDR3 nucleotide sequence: TGTGCCAGTAGTAATTTAGGGACAGGGGGCTACGAGCAGTACTTC.

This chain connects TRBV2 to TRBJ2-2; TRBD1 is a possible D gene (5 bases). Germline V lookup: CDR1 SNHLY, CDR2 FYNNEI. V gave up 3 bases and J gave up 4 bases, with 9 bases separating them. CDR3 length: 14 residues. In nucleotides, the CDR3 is TGTGCCAGCAGTGAGGACACCATCACCGGGGAGCTGTTTTTT. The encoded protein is CASSEDTITGELFF.

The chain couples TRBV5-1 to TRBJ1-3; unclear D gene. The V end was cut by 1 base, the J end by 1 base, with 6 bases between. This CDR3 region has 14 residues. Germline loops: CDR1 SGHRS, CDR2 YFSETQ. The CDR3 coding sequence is TGCGCCAGCAGCTTGAGGGAGTCTGGAAACACCATATATTTT. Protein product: CASSLRESGNTIYF.

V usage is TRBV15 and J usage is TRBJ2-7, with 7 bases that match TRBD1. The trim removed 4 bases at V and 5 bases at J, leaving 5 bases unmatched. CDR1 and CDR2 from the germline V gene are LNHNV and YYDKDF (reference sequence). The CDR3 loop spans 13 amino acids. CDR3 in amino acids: CATSKTGSNEQYF. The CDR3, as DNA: TGTGCCACCAGCAAGACAGGGAGTAACGAGCAGTACTTC.

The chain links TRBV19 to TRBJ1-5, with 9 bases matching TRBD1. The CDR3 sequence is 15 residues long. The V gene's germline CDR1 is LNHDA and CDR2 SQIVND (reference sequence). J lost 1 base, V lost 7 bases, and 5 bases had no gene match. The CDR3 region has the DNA TGTGCCAGTAAGCAAGACAGGGGGAGCAATCAGCCCCAGCATTTT. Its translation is CASKQDRGSNQPQHF.